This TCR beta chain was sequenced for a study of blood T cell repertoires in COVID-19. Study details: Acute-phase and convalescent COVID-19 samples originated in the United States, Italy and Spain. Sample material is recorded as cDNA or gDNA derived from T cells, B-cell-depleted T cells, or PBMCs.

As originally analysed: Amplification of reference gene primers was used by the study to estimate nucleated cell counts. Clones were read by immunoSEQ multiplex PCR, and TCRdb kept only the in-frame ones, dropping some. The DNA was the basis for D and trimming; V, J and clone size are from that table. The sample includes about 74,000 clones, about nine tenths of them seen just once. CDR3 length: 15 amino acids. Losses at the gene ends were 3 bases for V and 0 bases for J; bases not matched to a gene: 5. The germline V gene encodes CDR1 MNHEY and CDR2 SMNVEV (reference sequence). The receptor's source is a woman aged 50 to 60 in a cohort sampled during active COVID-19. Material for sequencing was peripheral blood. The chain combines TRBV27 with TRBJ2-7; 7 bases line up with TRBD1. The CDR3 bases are TGTGCCAGCAGTTTCACCCGGACAGGCTCCTACGAGCAGTACTTC. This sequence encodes CASSFTRTGSYEQYF.